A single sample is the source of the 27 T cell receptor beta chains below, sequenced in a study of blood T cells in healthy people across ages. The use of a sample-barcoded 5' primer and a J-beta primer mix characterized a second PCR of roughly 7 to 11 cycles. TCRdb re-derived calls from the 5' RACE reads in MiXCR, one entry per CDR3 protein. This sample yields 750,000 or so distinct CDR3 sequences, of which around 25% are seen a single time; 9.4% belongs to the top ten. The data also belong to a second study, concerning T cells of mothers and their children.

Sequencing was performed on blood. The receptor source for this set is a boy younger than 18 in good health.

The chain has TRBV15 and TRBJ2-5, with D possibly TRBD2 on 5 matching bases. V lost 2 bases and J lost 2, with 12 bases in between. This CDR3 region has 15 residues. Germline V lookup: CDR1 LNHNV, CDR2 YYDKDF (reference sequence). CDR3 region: CATSRYTTGQETQYF. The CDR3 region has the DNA TGTGCCACCAGCAGATATACGACGGGACAAGAGACCCAGTACTTC.

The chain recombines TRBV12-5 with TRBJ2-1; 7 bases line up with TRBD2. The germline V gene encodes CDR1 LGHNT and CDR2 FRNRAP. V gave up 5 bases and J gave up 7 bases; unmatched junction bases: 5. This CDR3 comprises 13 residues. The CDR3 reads CASGPAGVNEQFF. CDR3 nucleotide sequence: TGTGCTAGTGGTCCGGCGGGGGTTAATGAGCAGTTCTTC.

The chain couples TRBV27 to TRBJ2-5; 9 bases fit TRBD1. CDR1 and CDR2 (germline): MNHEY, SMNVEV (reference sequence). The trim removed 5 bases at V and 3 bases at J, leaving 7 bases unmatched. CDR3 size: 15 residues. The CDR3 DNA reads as TGTGCCAGCAGTGAAACTACAGGGGGCAAAGAGACCCAGTACTTC. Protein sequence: CASSETTGGKETQYF.

The DNA for the CDR3 is TGTGCCAGCAGCCCCCAGGCTGGTGAGCAGTTCTTC. Protein sequence: CASSPQAGEQFF. The chain employs TRBV7-2 and TRBJ2-1, with D uncertain. The CDR3 consists of 12 residues. Per germline, CDR1 SGHTA and CDR2 FQGNSA. V lost 5 bases to trimming and J lost 9 bases, with 11 bases between them.

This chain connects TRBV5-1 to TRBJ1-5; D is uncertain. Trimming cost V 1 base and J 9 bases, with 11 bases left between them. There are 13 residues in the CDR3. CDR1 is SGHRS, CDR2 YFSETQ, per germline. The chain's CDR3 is CASSLNSMGPQHF. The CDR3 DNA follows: TGCGCCAGCAGCTTGAACAGCATGGGGCCCCAGCATTTT. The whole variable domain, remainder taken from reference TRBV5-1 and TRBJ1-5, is KAGVTQTPRYLIKTRGQQVTLSCSPISGHRSVSWYQQTPGQGLQFLFEYFSETQRNKGNFPGRFSGRQFSNSRSEMNVSTLELGDSALYLCASSLNSMGPQHFGDGTRLSIL.

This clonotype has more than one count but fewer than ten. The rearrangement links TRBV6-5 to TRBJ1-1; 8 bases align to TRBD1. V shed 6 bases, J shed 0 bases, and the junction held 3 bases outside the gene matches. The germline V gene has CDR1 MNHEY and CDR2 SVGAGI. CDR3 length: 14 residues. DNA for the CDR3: TGTGCCAGCAGAAGGACAGGGATGAACACTGAAGCTTTCTTT. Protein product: CASRRTGMNTEAFF.

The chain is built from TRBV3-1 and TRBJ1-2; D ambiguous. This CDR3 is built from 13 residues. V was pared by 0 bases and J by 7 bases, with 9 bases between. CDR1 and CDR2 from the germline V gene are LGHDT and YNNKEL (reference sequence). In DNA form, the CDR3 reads TGTGCCAGCAGCCAAGATACAGCGGGTGGCTACACCTTC. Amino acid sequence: CASSQDTAGGYTF.

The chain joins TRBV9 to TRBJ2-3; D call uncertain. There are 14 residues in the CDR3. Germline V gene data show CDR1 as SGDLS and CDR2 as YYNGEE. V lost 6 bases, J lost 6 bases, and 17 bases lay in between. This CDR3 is CASTQNPLGDTQYF. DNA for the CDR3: TGTGCCAGCACCCAGAACCCCCTCGGGGATACGCAGTATTTT.

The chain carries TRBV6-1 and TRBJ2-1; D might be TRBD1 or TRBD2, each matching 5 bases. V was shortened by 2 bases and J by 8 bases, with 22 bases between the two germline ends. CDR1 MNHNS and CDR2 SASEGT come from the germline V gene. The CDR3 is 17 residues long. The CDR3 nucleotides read TGTGCCAGCAGTGAAACATGGGGACCTGGTACCGTCGATGAGCAGTTCTTC. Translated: CASSETWGPGTVDEQFF.

The CDR3 DNA is TGCGCCAGCAGCTCCGACCCTAGGTACCAAGAGACCCAGTACTTC. It is translated as CASSSDPRYQETQYF. This chain uses TRBV5-1 with TRBJ2-5; D not resolved. The CDR3 sequence is 15 residues long. The V end lost 3 bases, the J end lost 0 bases, and 12 bases lay between the germline ends. Per germline, CDR1 SGHRS and CDR2 YFSETQ.

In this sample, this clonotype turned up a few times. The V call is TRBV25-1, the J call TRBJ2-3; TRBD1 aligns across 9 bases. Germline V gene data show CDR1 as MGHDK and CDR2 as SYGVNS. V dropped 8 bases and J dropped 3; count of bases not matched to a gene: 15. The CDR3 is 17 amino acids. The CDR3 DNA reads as TGTGCCAGCCCCCGACGGGCCGGGACAGGGAAGACAGATACGCAGTATTTT. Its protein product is CASPRRAGTGKTDTQYF.

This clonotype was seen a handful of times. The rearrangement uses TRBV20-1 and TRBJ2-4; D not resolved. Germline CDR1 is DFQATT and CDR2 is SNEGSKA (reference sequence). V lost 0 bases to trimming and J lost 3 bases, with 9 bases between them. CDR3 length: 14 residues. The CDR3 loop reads CSAREGLGKNIQYF. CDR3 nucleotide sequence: TGCAGTGCTAGAGAGGGTTTAGGCAAAAACATTCAGTACTTC.

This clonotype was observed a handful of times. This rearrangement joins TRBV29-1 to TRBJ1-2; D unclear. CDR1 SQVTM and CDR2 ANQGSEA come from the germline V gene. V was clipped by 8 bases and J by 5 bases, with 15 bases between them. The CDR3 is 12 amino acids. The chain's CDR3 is CSSTEAEYGYTF. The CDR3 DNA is TGCAGCTCAACCGAGGCGGAATATGGCTACACCTTC.

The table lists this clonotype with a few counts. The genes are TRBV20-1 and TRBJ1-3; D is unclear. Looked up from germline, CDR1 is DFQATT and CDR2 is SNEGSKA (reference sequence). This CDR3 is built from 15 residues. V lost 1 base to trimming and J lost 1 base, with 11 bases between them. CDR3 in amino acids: CSARGPRQSGNTIYF. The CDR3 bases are TGCAGTGCTAGAGGGCCGCGGCAGTCTGGAAACACCATATATTTT.

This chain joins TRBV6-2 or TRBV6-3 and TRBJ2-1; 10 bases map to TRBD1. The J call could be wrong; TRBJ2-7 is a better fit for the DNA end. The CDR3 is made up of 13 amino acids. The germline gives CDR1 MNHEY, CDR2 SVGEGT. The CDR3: CASSPGTGEGQYF. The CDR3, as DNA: TGTGCCAGCAGCCCAGGGACAGGGGAAGGGCAGTACTTC.

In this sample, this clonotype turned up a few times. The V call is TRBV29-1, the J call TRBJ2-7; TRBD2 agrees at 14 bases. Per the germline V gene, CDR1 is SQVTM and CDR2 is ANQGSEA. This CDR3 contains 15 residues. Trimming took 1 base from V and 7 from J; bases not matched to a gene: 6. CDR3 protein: CSVEGGLAGVGEQYF. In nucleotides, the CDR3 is TGCAGCGTTGAAGGGGGACTAGCGGGAGTAGGGGAGCAGTACTTC.

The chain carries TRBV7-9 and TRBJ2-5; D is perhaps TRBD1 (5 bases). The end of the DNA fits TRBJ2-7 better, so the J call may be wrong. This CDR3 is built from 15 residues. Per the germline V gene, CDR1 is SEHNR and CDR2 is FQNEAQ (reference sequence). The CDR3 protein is CASSLALAGTYEQYF. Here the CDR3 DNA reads TGTGCCAGCAGCTTAGCTCTGGCAGGGACCTACGAGCAGTACTTC.

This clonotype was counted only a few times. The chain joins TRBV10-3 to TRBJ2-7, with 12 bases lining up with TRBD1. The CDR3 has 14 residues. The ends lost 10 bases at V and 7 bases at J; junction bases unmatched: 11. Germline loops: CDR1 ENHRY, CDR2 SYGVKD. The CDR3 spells CASNNRDRGQEQYF. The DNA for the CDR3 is TGTGCCAGCAATAACCGGGACAGGGGGCAGGAGCAGTACTTC.

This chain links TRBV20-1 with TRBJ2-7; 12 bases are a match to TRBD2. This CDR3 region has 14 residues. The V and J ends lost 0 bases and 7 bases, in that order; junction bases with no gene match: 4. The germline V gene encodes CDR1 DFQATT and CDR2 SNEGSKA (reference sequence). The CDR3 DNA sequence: TGCAGTGCTAGAGACCGGACTAGCGGGGAGGAGCAGTACTTC. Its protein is CSARDRTSGEEQYF.

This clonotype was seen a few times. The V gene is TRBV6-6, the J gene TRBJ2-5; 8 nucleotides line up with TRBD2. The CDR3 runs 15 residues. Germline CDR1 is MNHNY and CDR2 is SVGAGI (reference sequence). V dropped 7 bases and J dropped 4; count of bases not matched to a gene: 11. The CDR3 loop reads CASILGGARLETQYF. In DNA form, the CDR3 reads TGTGCCAGCATCCTCGGGGGGGCCAGGTTAGAGACCCAGTACTTC.

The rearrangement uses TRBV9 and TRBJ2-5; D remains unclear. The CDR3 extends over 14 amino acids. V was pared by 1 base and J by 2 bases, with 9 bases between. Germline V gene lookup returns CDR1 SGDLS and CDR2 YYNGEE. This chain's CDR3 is CASSVMGYQETQYF. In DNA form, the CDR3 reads TGTGCCAGCAGCGTAATGGGATATCAAGAGACCCAGTACTTC.

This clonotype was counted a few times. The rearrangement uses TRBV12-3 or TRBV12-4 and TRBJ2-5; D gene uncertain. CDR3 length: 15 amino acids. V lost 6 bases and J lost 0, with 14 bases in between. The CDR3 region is CASSPSRLDQETQYF. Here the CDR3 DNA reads TGTGCCAGCAGCCCGTCACGACTGGACCAAGAGACCCAGTACTTC.

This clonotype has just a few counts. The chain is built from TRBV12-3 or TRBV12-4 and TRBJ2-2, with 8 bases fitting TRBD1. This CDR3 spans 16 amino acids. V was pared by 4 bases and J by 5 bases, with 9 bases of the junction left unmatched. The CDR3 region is CASSSDREALTGELFF. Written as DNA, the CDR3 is TGTGCCAGCAGTTCGGACAGGGAGGCTCTGACCGGGGAGCTGTTTTTT.

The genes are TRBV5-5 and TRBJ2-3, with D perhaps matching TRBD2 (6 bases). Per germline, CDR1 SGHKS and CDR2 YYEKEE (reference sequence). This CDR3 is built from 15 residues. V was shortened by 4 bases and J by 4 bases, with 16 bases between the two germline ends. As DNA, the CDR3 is TGTGCCAGCAGCACGGGGGTCGGTGGGGCAGATACGCAGTATTTT. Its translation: CASSTGVGGADTQYF.

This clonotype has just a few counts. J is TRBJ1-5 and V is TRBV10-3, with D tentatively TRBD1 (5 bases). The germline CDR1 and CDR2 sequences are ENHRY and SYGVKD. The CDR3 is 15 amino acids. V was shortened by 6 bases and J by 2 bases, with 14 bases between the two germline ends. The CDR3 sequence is CAISSRGDGNQPQHF. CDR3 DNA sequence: TGTGCCATCAGCTCTAGGGGCGACGGCAATCAGCCCCAGCATTTT.

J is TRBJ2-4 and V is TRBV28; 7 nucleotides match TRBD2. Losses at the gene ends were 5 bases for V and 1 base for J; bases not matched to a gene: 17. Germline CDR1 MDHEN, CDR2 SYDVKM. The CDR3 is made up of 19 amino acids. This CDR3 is CASSPLGGLPRTAKNIQYF. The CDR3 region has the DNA TGTGCCAGCAGTCCCCTTGGGGGACTACCGAGGACGGCCAAAAACATTCAGTACTTC.

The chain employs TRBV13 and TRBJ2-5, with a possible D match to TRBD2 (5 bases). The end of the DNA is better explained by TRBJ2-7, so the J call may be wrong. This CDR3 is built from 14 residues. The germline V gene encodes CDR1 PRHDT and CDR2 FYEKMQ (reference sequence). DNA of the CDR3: TGTGCCAGCAGCTTTGAGGGAGAGGCGTACGAGCAGTACTTC. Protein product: CASSFEGEAYEQYF.